This passage covers 30 T cell receptor beta chains from one sample sequenced in a study of blood T cell repertoires in COVID-19. The protocol was immunoSEQ multiplex PCR, while the TCRdb copy is restricted to in-frame clones and leaves out a portion. The profile shows 200,000 to 250,000 clones, almost 90% of them singletons. The sequenced sample was peripheral blood. The receptors derive from a young man with active or convalescent COVID-19.

The CDR3 DNA reads TGTGCCAGCAGCCTCGGGAAGAACACTGAAGCTTTCTTT. Protein product: CASSLGKNTEAFF. This chain uses TRBV6-1 with TRBJ1-1; D gene uncertain. V was pared by 6 bases and J by 1 base, with 9 bases between. The CDR3 has 13 residues. The germline gives CDR1 MNHNS, CDR2 SASEGT.

CDR3: CASSQELTGGDGYTF. The DNA of the CDR3 is TGCGCCAGCAGCCAGGAGTTGACAGGGGGAGATGGCTACACCTTC. The genes are TRBV4-1 and TRBJ1-2; 9 nucleotides line up with TRBD1. With V trimmed by 3 bases and J by 6 bases, 8 bases remained unmatched. The CDR3 consists of 15 residues. Germline V gene lookup returns CDR1 MGHRA and CDR2 YSYEKL.

The chain couples TRBV21-1 to TRBJ2-3; the table's D call, TRBD2, was not checked against the DNA. TRBV21-1 has pseudogene status. The CDR3 has 16 residues. The CDR3 DNA reads as TGTGCCAGCAGCCGACTCGGCTTCTACTTCACAGATACGCAGTATTTT. This encodes CASSRLGFYFTDTQYF.

This sequence joins TRBV20-1 and TRBJ2-7; 7 nucleotides match TRBD2. CDR1 and CDR2 (germline): DFQATT, SNEGSKA (reference sequence). CDR3 length equals 10 residues. CDR3: CRGTTYEQYF. The CDR3 bases are TGCAGGGGGACTACCTACGAGCAGTACTTC.

The chain carries TRBV5-1 and TRBJ2-3; 13 bases line up with TRBD2. Germline V gene lookup returns CDR1 SGHRS and CDR2 YFSETQ. The CDR3 totals 16 residues. After removal of 4 bases from V and 4 bases from J, the junction contained 6 bases not matched to a gene. CDR3 sequence: CASSTRTSGRSDTQYF. Here the CDR3 DNA reads TGCGCCAGCAGCACACGGACTAGCGGGAGATCAGATACGCAGTATTTT.

The rearrangement uses TRBV2 and TRBJ2-1; 7 positions match TRBD1. Germline assignment: CDR1 SNHLY and CDR2 FYNNEI. The junction had 4 bases not matched to a gene; V was cut back by 4 bases and J by 4 bases. The CDR3 is 14 residues long. CDR3 loop: CASSVDRIYNEQFF. Here the CDR3 DNA reads TGTGCCAGCAGTGTGGACAGGATTTACAATGAGCAGTTCTTC.

The CDR3 spells CASSGSGAETQYF. The CDR3 bases are TGTGCCAGCAGCGGGAGTGGTGCAGAGACCCAGTACTTC. The rearrangement joins TRBV7-9 to TRBJ2-5; TRBD2 is a possible D gene (5 bases). Germline assignment: CDR1 SEHNR and CDR2 FQNEAQ (reference sequence). Trimming shortened V by 5 bases and J by 4 bases, and 11 bases separated the two germline ends. CDR3 length equals 13 residues. Complete variable domain (other parts from reference TRBV7-9 and TRBJ2-5): DTGVSQNPRHKITKRGQNVTFRCDPISEHNRLYWYRQTLGQGPEFLTYFQNEAQLEKSRLLSDRFSAERPKGSFSTLEIQRTEQGDSAMYLCASSGSGAETQYFGPGTRLLVL.

The chain combines TRBV18 with TRBJ2-5, with unresolved D. V was shortened by 3 bases and J by 5 bases, with 7 bases between the two germline ends. The germline V gene has CDR1 KGHSH and CDR2 LQKENI. This CDR3 contains 12 residues. CDR3 sequence reads: CASSPSGETQYF. As DNA, the CDR3 is TGTGCCAGCTCACCCTCCGGGGAGACCCAGTACTTC.

A single count supports this clone. V usage is TRBV27 and J usage is TRBJ2-7; 8 bases fit TRBD2. The CDR3 length is 14 residues. In germline, CDR1 is MNHEY, CDR2 SMNVEV (reference sequence). Losses at the gene ends were 2 bases for V and 4 bases for J; bases not matched to a gene: 4. CDR3 in DNA: TGTGCCAGCAGTTTAGCGGGAGGCTTTTACGAGCAGTACTTC. As protein: CASSLAGGFYEQYF.

The chain combines TRBV5-4 with TRBJ1-1; a possible D gene is TRBD1 (6 bases). The CDR3 is 13 residues long. Germline V gene sequence: CDR1 SGHNT, CDR2 YYREEE (reference sequence). V was pared by 3 bases and J by 7 bases, with 13 bases between. CDR3 loop: CASSYVTGYEAFF. In nucleotides, the CDR3 is TGTGCCAGCAGCTACGTCACAGGGTATGAAGCTTTCTTT.

This chain links TRBV11-2 with TRBJ2-3; 8 nucleotides line up with TRBD2. Trimming cost V 1 base and J 1 base; bases outside gene matches: 4. Germline CDR1 is SGHAT and CDR2 is FQNNGV. The CDR3 loop spans 16 amino acids. This CDR3 is CASSLVGTRGTDTQYF. The CDR3 bases are TGTGCCAGCAGCTTAGTGGGGACTAGGGGCACAGATACGCAGTATTTT.

The chain uses TRBV5-1 and TRBJ2-7, with TRBD1 matching 8 bases. The CDR3 totals 13 residues. With 4 bases clipped from V and 3 bases from J, the junction kept 3 bases outside the gene matches. Per germline, CDR1 SGHRS and CDR2 YFSETQ. The CDR3 protein is CASSQTGDYEQYF. As DNA, the CDR3 is TGCGCCAGCAGCCAGACAGGGGACTACGAGCAGTACTTC.

This clone was counted a single time. CDR3 nucleotides: TGTGCCAGTAGTCCCCCCCCTAGCGGGAGGGTACAAGAGACCCAGTACTTC. This sequence encodes CASSPPPSGRVQETQYF. This chain joins TRBV19 and TRBJ2-5, with 12 bases that match TRBD2. Trimming removed 5 bases from V and 2 bases from J; junction bases left unmatched: 9. CDR1 and CDR2 (germline): LNHDA, SQIVND (reference sequence). The CDR3 covers 17 residues.

The chain combines TRBV7-2 with TRBJ2-7, with 9 nucleotides matching TRBD2. This CDR3 comprises 14 residues. The ends lost 2 bases at V and 5 bases at J; junction bases unmatched: 4. Germline V gene data show CDR1 as SGHTA and CDR2 as FQGNSA. The CDR3 loop reads CASSLTSGFNEQYF. DNA for the CDR3: TGTGCCAGCAGCTTAACTAGCGGGTTCAACGAGCAGTACTTC.

The rearrangement uses TRBV14 and TRBJ2-5; 8 positions match TRBD1. CDR3 size: 18 residues. Germline loops: CDR1 SGHDN, CDR2 FVKESK. Trimming cost V 10 bases and J 5 bases; bases outside gene matches: 24. In nucleotides, the CDR3 is TGTGCCACCCCTAGACCCCGGGAACAGGGGGATAGGAAGGAGACCCAGTACTTC. It encodes CATPRPREQGDRKETQYF.

The rearrangement uses TRBV7-2 and TRBJ1-1; the match to TRBD1 covers 8 bases. The CDR3 totals 14 residues. Losses at the gene ends were 4 bases for V and 2 bases for J; bases not matched to a gene: 3. From germline, CDR1 is SGHTA and CDR2 FQGNSA. DNA for the CDR3: TGTGCCAGCAGCTGGACAGGGCCTAACACTGAAGCTTTCTTT. Protein product: CASSWTGPNTEAFF.

The chain has TRBV13 and TRBJ2-7, with TRBD1 matching 9 bases. V was pared by 5 bases and J by 5 bases, with 10 bases of the junction left unmatched. The CDR3 runs 15 residues. Per the germline V gene, CDR1 is PRHDT and CDR2 is FYEKMQ (reference sequence). The DNA for the CDR3 is TGTGCCAGCAGCACCACAGGACAGGGGAATCACGAGCAGTACTTC. Translated: CASSTTGQGNHEQYF.

The chain recombines TRBV11-3 with TRBJ2-1; D unclear. V dropped 3 bases and J dropped 4 bases, with 10 bases sitting between them. This CDR3 comprises 14 residues. The germline V gene encodes CDR1 SGHNT and CDR2 YENEEA. CDR3 loop: CASSFGGTYNEQFF. The CDR3 DNA reads as TGTGCCAGCAGCTTTGGCGGAACATACAATGAGCAGTTCTTC.

The chain combines TRBV25-1 with TRBJ1-4, with TRBD1 matching 7 bases. Trimming at V came to 7 bases and at J to 8 bases, leaving 7 bases not matched to a gene. This CDR3 comprises 13 residues. The germline gives CDR1 MGHDK, CDR2 SYGVNS. The chain's CDR3 is CASTDREEEKLFF. As DNA, the CDR3 is TGTGCCAGCACCGACAGGGAAGAGGAAAAACTGTTTTTT.

V gene TRBV10-3 combines with J gene TRBJ2-7; 7 nucleotides match TRBD2. The germline gives CDR1 ENHRY, CDR2 SYGVKD. The CDR3 totals 15 residues. The V gene end was trimmed by 0 bases and the J gene end by 5 bases; junction bases not matched to a gene: 7. The CDR3 coding sequence is TGTGCCATCAGTGAGTCGGGCGGGAGCAGCAACGAGCAGTACTTC. It translates to CAISESGGSSNEQYF.

The rearrangement joins TRBV11-2 to TRBJ1-3; 8 nucleotides align to TRBD1. J lost 2 bases, V lost 6 bases, and 6 bases had no gene match. The CDR3 spans 15 residues. The germline CDR1 and CDR2 sequences are SGHAT and FQNNGV. In nucleotides, the CDR3 is TGTGCCAGCAGTATACAGGGGGTAACTGGAAACACCATATATTTT. This gives the protein CASSIQGVTGNTIYF.

This clone was observed at least ten times. This chain uses TRBV9 with TRBJ2-2; 8 positions match TRBD1. The CDR3 spans 15 residues. Trimming took 4 bases from V and 6 from J; bases not matched to a gene: 8. The germline CDR1 and CDR2 sequences are SGDLS and YYNGEE. The CDR3 DNA is TGTGCCAGCAGCCCAACGACAGGGGCCGCCGGGGAGCTGTTTTTT. Residues: CASSPTTGAAGELFF.

The genes are TRBV11-2 and TRBJ2-7, with 14 bases that match TRBD2. The CDR3 sequence is 17 residues long. With V trimmed by 5 bases and J by 5 bases, 11 bases remained unmatched. Germline CDR1 and CDR2: SGHAT and FQNNGV. The CDR3 DNA is TGTGCCAGCAGCCCGACCGGGACTAGCGGGAGTTTCAACGAGCAGTACTTC. Its translation is CASSPTGTSGSFNEQYF.

This clone was picked up one time. V usage is TRBV5-4 and J usage is TRBJ1-1, with 7 bases matching TRBD1. Germline V gene data show CDR1 as SGHNT and CDR2 as YYREEE (reference sequence). The CDR3 spans 15 residues. J was trimmed by 1 base and V by 0 bases; bases with no gene match: 3. The CDR3 protein is CASSLGGTANTEAFF. Here the CDR3 DNA reads TGTGCCAGCAGCTTGGGCGGGACAGCGAACACTGAAGCTTTCTTT. Variable domain in full (rest from reference TRBV5-4 and TRBJ1-1): ETGVTQSPTHLIKTRGQQVTLRCSSQSGHNTVSWYQQALGQGPQFIFQYYREEENGRGNFPPRFSGLQFPNYSSELNVNALELDDSALYLCASSLGGTANTEAFFGQGTRLTVV.

The table lists this clone with a count of one. The chain couples TRBV9 to TRBJ2-2; 7 bases agree with TRBD2. CDR3 length equals 17 residues. Germline trimming cut 0 bases from V and 1 base from J; bases unmatched to any gene: 6. Germline V gives CDR1 SGDLS, CDR2 YYNGEE. CDR3 nucleotide sequence: TGTGCCAGCAGCGTAGGAGGCCGGGGGGTGAACACCGGGGAGCTGTTTTTT. It translates to CASSVGGRGVNTGELFF.

The chain couples TRBV7-3 to TRBJ2-1; 11 bases map to TRBD2. Germline lookup yields CDR1 SGHTA and CDR2 FQGTGA. The CDR3 runs to 16 residues. V lost 3 bases, J lost 7 bases, and 8 bases stayed unmatched. CDR3 bases: TGTGCCAGCAGCTTGAAATTAGCGGGAGGGGGTAATGAGCAGTTCTTC. It codes for CASSLKLAGGGNEQFF.

This sequence joins TRBV11-2 and TRBJ1-5; TRBD1 matches 7 bases. After removal of 7 bases from V and 7 bases from J, the junction contained 7 bases not matched to a gene. The CDR3 contains 13 residues. CDR1 SGHAT and CDR2 FQNNGV come from the germline V gene. CDR3 bases: TGTGCCAGCACCCGACAGGGTATCCAGCCCCAGCATTTT. Amino acid sequence: CASTRQGIQPQHF.

V gene TRBV5-6 combines with J gene TRBJ2-7; a weak D match, TRBD1 (6 bases). Germline assignment: CDR1 SGHDT and CDR2 YYEEEE. The germline V and J ends were trimmed by 1 base and 2 bases, with 7 bases remaining between them. The CDR3 covers 13 residues. This chain's CDR3 is CASSLTGPYEQYF. The CDR3 DNA reads TGTGCCAGCAGCTTGACAGGGCCCTACGAGCAGTACTTC.

The chain combines TRBV28 with TRBJ1-3; 7 bases are shared with TRBD1. CDR1 is MDHEN, CDR2 SYDVKM, per germline. The CDR3 totals 16 residues. The ends lost 6 bases at V and 4 bases at J; junction bases unmatched: 12. As DNA, the CDR3 is TGTGCCAGCAGCTCGACAGGGACCGCCGCCGGAAACACCATATATTTT. This gives the protein CASSSTGTAAGNTIYF.

This sequence joins TRBV27 and TRBJ2-7; 7 nucleotides match TRBD2. CDR1 is MNHEY, CDR2 SMNVEV, per germline (reference sequence). Losses at the gene ends were 7 bases for V and 0 bases for J; bases not matched to a gene: 6. This CDR3 is built from 14 residues. CDR3 sequence: CASTREASSYEQYF. The CDR3 nucleotides read TGTGCCAGCACCCGGGAGGCCAGCTCCTACGAGCAGTACTTC.